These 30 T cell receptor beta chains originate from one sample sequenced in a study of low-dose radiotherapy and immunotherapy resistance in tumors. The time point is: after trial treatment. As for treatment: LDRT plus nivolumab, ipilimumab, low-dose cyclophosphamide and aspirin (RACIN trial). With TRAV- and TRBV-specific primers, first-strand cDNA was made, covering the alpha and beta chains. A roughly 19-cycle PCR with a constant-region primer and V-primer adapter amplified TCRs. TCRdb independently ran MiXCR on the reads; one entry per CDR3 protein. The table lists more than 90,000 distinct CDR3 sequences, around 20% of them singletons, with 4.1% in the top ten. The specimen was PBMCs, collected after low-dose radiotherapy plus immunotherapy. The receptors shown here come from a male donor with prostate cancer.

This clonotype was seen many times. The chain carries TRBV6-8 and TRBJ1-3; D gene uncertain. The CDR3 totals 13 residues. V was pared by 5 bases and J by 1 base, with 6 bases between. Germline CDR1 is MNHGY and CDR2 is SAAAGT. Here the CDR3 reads CASSEASGNTIYF. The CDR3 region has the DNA TGTGCCAGCAGTGAGGCTTCTGGAAACACCATATATTTT.

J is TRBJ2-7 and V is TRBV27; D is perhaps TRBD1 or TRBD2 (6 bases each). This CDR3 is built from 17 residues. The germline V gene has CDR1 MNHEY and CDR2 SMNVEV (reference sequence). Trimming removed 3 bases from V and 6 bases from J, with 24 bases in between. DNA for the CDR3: TGTGCCAGCAGTTTGTTGGCGGGACGGACAGCCGGCGCCGAGCAGTACTTC. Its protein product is CASSLLAGRTAGAEQYF.

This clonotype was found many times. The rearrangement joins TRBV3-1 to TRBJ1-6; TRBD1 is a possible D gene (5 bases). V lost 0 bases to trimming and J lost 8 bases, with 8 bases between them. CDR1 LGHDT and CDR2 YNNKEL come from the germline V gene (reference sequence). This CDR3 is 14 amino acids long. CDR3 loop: CASSQETGDSPLHF. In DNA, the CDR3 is TGTGCCAGCAGCCAAGAAACAGGAGATTCACCCCTCCACTTT. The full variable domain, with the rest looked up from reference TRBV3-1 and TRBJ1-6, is DTAVSQTPKYLVTQMGNDKSIKCEQNLGHDTMYWYKQDSKKFLKIMFSYNNKELIINETVPNRFSPKSPDKAHLNLHINSLELGDSAVYFCASSQETGDSPLHFGNGTRLTVT.

CDR3: CASSLALGGLRAEAFF. The DNA of the CDR3 is TGTGCCAGCAGTTTAGCGCTCGGGGGACTGAGGGCTGAAGCTTTCTTT. V is TRBV12-3 or TRBV12-4 and J is TRBJ1-1; D perhaps matches TRBD1 (5 bases). This CDR3 has 16 residues. V lost 0 bases and J 6 bases, leaving 17 bases between the germline ends.

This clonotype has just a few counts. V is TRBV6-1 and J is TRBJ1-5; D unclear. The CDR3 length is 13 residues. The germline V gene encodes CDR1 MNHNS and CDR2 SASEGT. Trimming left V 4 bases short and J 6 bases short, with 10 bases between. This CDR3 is CASSVEGGQPQHF. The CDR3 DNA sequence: TGTGCCAGCAGTGTTGAGGGAGGTCAGCCCCAGCATTTT.

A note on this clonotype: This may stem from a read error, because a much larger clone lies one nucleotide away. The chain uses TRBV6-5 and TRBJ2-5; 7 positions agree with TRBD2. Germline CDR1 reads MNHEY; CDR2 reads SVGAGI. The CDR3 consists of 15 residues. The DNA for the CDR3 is TGTGCCAGCACCAAGGGGAGCGGGGCTAAAGAGACCCTGTACTTC. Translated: CASTKGSGAKETLYF.

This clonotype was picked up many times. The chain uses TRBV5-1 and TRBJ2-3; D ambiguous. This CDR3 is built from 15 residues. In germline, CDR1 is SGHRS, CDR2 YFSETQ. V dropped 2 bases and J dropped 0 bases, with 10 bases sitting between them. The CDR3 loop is CASSFFLDSTDTQYF. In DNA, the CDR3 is TGCGCCAGCAGCTTCTTCCTGGATAGCACAGATACGCAGTATTTT.

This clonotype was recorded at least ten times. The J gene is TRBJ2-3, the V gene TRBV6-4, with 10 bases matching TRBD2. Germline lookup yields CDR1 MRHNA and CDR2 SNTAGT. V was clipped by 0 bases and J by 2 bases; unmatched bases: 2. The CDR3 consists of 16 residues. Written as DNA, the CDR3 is TGTGCCAGCAGTGACTCGAGCGGGGGGGCCACAGATACGCAGTATTTT. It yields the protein CASSDSSGGATDTQYF.

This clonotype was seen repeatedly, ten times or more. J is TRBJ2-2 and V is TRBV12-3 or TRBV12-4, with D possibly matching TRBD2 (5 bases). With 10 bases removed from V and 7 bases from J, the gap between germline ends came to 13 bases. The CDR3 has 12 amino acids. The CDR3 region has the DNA TGTGCCATCTGGCTAGCTGGCGGGGAGCTGTTTTTT. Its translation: CAIWLAGGELFF.

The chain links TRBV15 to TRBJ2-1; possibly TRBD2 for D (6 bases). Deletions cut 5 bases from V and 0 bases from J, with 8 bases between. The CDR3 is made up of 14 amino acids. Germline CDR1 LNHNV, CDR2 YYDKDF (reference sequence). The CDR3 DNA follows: TGTGCCACCAGCTCCGGGAGCTCCTACAATGAGCAGTTCTTC. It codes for CATSSGSSYNEQFF.

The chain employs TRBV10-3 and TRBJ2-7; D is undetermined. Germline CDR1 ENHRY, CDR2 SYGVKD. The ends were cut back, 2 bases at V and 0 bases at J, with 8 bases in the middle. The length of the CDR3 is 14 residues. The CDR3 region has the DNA TGTGCCATCAGTGAGGGACCCAGCTCCTACGAGCAGTACTTC. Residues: CAISEGPSSYEQYF.

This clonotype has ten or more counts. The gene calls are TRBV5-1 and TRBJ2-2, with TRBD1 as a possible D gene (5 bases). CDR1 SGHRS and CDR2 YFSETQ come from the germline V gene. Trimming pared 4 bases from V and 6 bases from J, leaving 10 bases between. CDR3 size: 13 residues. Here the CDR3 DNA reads TGCGCCAGCAGCCATGAAGGGGCCGGGGAGCTGTTTTTT. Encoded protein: CASSHEGAGELFF.

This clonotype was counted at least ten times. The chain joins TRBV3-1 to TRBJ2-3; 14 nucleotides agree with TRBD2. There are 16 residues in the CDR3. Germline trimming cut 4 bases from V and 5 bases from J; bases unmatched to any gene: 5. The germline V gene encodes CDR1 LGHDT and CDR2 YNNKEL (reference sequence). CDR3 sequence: CASSPRTSGGIDTQYF. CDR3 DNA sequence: TGTGCCAGCAGCCCCCGGACTAGCGGGGGGATAGATACGCAGTATTTT.

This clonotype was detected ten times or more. CDR3 sequence reads: CAISESPSAYNEQFF. CDR3 DNA: TGTGCCATCAGTGAGTCGCCGAGCGCATACAATGAGCAGTTCTTC. This chain links TRBV10-3 with TRBJ2-1; D call uncertain. CDR3 length: 15 amino acids. V was clipped by 0 bases and J by 4 bases, with 10 bases between them. Germline CDR1 reads ENHRY; CDR2 reads SYGVKD.

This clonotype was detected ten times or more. CDR3 protein: CASSLVGGGAANEQFF. CDR3 nucleotide sequence: TGTGCCAGCAGCTTAGTGGGCGGGGGGGCCGCAAATGAGCAGTTCTTC. The chain recombines TRBV7-2 with TRBJ2-1; 9 bases match TRBD2. The CDR3 length is 16 residues. Germline lookup yields CDR1 SGHTA and CDR2 FQGNSA. V trimming: 1 base; J trimming: 7 bases; junction bases outside the gene matches: 8.

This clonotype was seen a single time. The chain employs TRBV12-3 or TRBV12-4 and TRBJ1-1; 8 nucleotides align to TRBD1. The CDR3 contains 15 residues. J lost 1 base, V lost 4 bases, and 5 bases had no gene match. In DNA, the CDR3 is TGTGCCAGCAGTTCACAGGGGGAAGGGAACACTGAAGCTTTCTTT. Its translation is CASSSQGEGNTEAFF.

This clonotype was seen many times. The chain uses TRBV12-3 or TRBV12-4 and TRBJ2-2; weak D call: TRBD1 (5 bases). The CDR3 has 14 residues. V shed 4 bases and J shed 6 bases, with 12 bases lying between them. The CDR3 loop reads CASSWQGTAGELFF. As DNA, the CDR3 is TGTGCCAGCAGTTGGCAGGGAACAGCCGGGGAGCTGTTTTTT.

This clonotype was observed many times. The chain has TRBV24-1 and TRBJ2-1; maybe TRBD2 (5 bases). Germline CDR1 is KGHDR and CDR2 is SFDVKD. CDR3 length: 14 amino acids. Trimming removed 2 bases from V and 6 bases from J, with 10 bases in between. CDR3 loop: CATSDYGGGNEQFF. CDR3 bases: TGTGCCACCAGTGATTACGGTGGAGGCAATGAGCAGTTCTTC.

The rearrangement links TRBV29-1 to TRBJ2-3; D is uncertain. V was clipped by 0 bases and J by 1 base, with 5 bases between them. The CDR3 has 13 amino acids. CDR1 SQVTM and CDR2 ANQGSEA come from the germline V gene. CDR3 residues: CSVEDSRTDTQYF. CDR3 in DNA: TGCAGCGTTGAAGACAGCCGCACAGATACGCAGTATTTT.

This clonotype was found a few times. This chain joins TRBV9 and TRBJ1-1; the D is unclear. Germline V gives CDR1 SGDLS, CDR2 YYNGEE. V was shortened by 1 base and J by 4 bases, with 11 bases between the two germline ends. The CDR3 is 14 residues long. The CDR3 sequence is CASSVIGAGTEAFF. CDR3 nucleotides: TGTGCCAGCAGCGTAATCGGCGCGGGCACTGAAGCTTTCTTT.

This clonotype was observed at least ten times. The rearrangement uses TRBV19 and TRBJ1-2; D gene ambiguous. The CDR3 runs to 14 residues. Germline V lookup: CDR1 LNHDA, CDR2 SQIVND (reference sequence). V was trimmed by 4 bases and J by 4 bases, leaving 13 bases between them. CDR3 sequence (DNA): TGTGCCAGTAGTACCCCTGGACGGGTCTATGGCTACACCTTC. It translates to CASSTPGRVYGYTF.

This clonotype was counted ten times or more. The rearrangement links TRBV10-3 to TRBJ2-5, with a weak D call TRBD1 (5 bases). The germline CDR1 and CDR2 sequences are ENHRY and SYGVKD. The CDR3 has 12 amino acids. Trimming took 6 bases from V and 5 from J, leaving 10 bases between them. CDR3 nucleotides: TGTGCCATCAGAGGGGATGGGGAGACCCAGTACTTC. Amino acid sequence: CAIRGDGETQYF.

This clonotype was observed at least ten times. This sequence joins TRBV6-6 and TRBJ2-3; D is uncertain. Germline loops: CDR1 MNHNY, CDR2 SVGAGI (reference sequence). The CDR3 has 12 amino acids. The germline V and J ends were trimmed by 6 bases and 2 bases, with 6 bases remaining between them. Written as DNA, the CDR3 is TGTGCCAGCAGCCGAGACACAGATACGCAGTATTTT. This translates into CASSRDTDTQYF.

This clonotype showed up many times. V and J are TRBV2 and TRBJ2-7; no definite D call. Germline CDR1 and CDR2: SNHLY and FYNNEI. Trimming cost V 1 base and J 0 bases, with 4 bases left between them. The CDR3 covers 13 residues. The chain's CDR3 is CASSEGLSYEQYF. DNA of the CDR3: TGTGCCAGCAGTGAAGGCCTCTCCTACGAGCAGTACTTC.

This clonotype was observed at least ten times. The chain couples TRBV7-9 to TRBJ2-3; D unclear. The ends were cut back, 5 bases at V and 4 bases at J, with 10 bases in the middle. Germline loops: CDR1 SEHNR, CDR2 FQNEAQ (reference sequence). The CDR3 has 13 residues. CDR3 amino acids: CASSPKLADTQYF. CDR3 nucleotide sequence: TGTGCCAGCAGCCCTAAGTTGGCAGATACGCAGTATTTT.

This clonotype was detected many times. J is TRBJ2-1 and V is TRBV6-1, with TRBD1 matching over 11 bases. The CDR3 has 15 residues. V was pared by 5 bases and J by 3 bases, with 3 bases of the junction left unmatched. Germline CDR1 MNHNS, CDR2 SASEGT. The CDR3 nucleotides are TGTGCCAGCAGTCCCGGGACAGGGGGCTACAATGAGCAGTTCTTC. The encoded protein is CASSPGTGGYNEQFF.

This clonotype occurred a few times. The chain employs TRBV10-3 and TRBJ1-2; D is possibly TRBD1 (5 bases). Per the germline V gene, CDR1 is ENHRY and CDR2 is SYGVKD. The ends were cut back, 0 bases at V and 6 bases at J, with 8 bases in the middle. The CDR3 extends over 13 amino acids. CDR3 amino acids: CAISESVQDGYTF. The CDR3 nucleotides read TGTGCCATCAGTGAGTCGGTACAGGATGGCTACACCTTC.

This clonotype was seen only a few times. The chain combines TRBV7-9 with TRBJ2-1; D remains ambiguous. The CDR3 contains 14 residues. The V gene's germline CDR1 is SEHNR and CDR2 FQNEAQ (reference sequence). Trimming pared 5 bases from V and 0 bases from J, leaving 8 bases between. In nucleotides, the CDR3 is TGTGCCAGCAGCACGACGGGCTCCTACAATGAGCAGTTCTTC. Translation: CASSTTGSYNEQFF.

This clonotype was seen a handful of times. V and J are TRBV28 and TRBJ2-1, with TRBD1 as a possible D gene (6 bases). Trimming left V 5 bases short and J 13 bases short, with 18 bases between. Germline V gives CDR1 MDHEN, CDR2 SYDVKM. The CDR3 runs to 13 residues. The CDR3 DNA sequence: TGTGCCAGCAGTGGGCAGGGGTCACCCTATCAGTTCTTC. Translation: CASSGQGSPYQFF.

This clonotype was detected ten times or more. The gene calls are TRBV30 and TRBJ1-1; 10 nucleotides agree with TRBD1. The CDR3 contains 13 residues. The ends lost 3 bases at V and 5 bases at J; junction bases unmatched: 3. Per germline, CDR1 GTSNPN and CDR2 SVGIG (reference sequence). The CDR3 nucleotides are TGTGCCTGGAGCGGGACAGGGGAGACTGAAGCTTTCTTT. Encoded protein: CAWSGTGETEAFF. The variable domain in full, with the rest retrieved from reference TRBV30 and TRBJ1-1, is SQTIHQWPATLVQPVGSPLSLECTVEGTSNPNLYWYRQAAGRGLQLLFYSVGIGQISSEVPQNLSASRPQDRQFILSSKKLLLSDSGFYLCAWSGTGETEAFFGQGTRLTVV.